A selection of T cell receptor beta chains follows, all from one sample in a study of T cells in Graves' hyperthyroidism and ophthalmopathy. TCRdb called the multiplex PCR reads again in MiXCR, with one record for every CDR3 protein. The sample lists about 370,000 distinct CDR3 sequences, approximately 16% occurring once. The sequenced material came from blood. These TCRs come from a woman between 55 and 75 years old with Graves' ophthalmopathy. CDR3s include the opening cysteine and the closing phenylalanine or tryptophan. Fields, in order: V gene, clone size, D gene, J gene, CDR3 DNA, CDR3 protein. A D gene is named only where the DNA matches it firmly. Expanded clones get a size class; other rows say once, few or many, or leave the size out.

>TRBV13|many|-|TRBJ1-1
TGTGCCAGCAGCCTGGGGGGGACGGCCGCGGAAGCTTTCTTT
CASSLGGTAAEAFF
>TRBV5-1|many|TRBD2|TRBJ2-5
TGCGCCAGCAGCTCCAGCGGGAGTGAGACCCAGTACTTC
CASSSSGSETQYF
>TRBV7-9|many|-|TRBJ2-7
TGTGCCAGCAGCTTAGGGACCGGGACTGGAAGATACGAGCAGTACTTC
CASSLGTGTGRYEQYF
>TRBV7-2|-|TRBD1|TRBJ1-4
TGTGCCACCGGGACAGCCGCGGGTAATGAAAAACTGTTTTTT
CATGTAAGNEKLFF
>TRBV27|-|TRBD2|TRBJ2-3
TGTGCCAGCAGTTCCTTTAGCGGGAGACTCACAGATACGCAGTATTTT
CASSSFSGRLTDTQYF
>TRBV27|-|TRBD1|TRBJ2-1
TGTGCCAGCAGTTTAGGGACAGGGGTATTTGGGGAGCAGTTCTTC
CASSLGTGVFGEQFF
>TRBV5-1|many|-|TRBJ2-7
TGCGCCAGCAGCTTGGTAGGGGCCCACTACGAGCAGTACTTC
CASSLVGAHYEQYF
>TRBV5-1|many|-|TRBJ1-6
TGCGCCAGCAGCTCAACCAGTGGGGGTGCTTCACCCCTCCACTTT
CASSSTSGGASPLHF
>TRBV3-1|many|TRBD2|TRBJ2-7
TGTGCCAGCAGCCAAGGGACTAGCGGGCGGCGCTACGAGCAGTACTTC
CASSQGTSGRRYEQYF
>TRBV2|many|TRBD2|TRBJ2-1
TGTGCCAGCAGTGAGACTAGCGGGAGATATAATGAGCAGTTCTTC
CASSETSGRYNEQFF
>TRBV6-1|few|-|TRBJ1-1
TGTGCCAGCAGGCCAGGGGCAGCGAACACTGAAGCTTTCTTT
CASRPGAANTEAFF
>TRBV20-1|-|-|TRBJ2-5
TGCAGTGCGGGGGAGAGGGTGACAAGCCCAAGAAGAGAGACCCAGTACTTC
CSAGERVTSPRRETQYF